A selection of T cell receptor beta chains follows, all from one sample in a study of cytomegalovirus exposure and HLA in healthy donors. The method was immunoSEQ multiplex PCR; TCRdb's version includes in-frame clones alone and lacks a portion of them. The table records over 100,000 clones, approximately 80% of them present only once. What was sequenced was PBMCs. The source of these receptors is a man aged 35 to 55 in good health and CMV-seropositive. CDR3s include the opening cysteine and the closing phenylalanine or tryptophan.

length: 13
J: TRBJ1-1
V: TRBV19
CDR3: CASSIWQGTEAFF

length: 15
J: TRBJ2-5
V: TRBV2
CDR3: CASSRRTSWGETQYF

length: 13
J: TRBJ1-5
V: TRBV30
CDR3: CAWSGTGVQPQHF

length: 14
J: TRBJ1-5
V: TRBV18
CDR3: CASPGFAGNQPQHF

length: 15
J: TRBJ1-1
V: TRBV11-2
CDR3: CASSLRVGSRTEAFF

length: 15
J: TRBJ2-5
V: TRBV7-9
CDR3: CSSSGKGSVQETQYF

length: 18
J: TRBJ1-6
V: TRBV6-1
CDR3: CASSEAQGIFSYNSPLHF

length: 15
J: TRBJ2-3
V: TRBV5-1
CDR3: CASSTGLGSGYTQYF

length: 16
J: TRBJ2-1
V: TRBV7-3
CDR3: CASSSGFGTGWNEQFF

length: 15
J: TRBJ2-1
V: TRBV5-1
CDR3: CASKVGTGSYNEQFF

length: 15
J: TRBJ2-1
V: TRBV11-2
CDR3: CASSPAGKTYNEQFF

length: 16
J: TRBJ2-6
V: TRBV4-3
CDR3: CASSQATGLGANVLTF

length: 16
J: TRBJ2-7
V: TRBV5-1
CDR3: CASSSTSGGVRVEQYF

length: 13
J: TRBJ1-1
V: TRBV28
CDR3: CASSLESDTEAFF

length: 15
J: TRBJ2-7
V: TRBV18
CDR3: CASSPLQMTTYEQYF

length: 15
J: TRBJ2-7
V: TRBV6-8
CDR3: CASSYSAGGAYEQYF

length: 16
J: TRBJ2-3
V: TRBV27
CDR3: CASSTFTSPGTDTQYF

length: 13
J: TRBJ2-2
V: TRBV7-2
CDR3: CASSLTNTGELFF

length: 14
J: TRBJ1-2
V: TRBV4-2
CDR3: CASSQAGDPYGYTF

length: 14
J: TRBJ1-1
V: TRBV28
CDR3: CASSLGGANTEAFF

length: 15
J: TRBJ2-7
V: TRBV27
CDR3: CASSQTGRADYEQYF

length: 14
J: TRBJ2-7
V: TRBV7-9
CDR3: CASSLTVGAYEQYF

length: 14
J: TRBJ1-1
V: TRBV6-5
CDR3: CASTRDRAGTEAFF

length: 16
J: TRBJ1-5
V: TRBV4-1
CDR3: CASSQNLDMGNQPQHF

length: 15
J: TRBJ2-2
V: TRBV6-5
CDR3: CASSSDRGTAGELFF

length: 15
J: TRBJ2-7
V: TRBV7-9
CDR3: CASSLTQGVSYEQYF

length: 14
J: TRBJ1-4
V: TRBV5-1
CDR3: CASSRGQGGEKLFF

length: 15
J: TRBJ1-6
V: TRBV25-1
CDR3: CASSDPDRANSPLHF

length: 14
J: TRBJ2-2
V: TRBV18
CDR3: CASITEMNTGELFF

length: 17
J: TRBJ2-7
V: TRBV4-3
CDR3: CASSQESRTGDLYEQYF

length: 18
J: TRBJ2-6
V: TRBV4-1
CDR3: CASSPLTGTISGANVLTF

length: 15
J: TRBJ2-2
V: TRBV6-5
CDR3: CASKRGQVNTGELFF

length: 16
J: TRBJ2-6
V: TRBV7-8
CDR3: CASSRDTTSGANVLTF

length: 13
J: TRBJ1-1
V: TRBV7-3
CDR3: CASSPRTGGEAFF

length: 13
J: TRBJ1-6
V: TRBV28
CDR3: CASRSQGHSPLHF

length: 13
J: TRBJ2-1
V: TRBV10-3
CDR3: CAIADRGDNEQFF

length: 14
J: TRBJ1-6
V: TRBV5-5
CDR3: CASSSGSYNSPLHF

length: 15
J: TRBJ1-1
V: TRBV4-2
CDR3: CASSQWTGKNTEAFF

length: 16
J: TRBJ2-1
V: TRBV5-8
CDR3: CASSWGQGYADNEQFF

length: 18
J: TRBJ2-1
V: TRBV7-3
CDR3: CASSPSRLAGGAYNEQFF

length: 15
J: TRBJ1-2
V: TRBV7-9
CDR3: CASSLAWQGRDGYTF

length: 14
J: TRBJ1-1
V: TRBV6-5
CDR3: CASRTRGRNTEAFF

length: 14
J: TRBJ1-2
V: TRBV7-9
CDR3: CASSLNEIGYGYTF

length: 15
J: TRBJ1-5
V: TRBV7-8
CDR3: CASSLDGTGDQPQHF

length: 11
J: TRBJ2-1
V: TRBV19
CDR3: CARRQYNEQFF

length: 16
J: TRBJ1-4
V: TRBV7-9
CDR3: CSSSLPQPTGFEKLFF

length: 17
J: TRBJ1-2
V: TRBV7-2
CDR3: CAGSPPVSAGGFYGYTF

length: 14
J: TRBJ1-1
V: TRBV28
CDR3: CASSTPGWVSEAFF

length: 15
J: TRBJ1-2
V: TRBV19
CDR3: CASSIVTAGDYGYTF

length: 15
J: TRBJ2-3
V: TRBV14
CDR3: CASSRTGTELHTQYF

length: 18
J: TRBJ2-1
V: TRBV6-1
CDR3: CASSARPALAPTYNEQFF

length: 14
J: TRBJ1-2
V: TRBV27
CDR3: CASSDYRSNYGYTF